The clone carrying this T cell receptor beta chain has only one observation. The antigen is unknown. This same CDR3 is encoded by further DNA sequences in the sample. TCRdb keeps only in-frame clones here, not all; method: immunoSEQ multiplex PCR. The sample shows 4,400 or so clones, approximately 71% of them seen only once. The CDR3 covers 14 residues. Germline V gene sequence: CDR1 MNHNS, CDR2 SASEGT. Cells were frozen in aliquots of roughly 470,000, and one aliquot per fraction was sequenced. This sample is part of a study of coeliac disease. Study overall: Each coeliac patient was active, refractory type I, or diet-controlled. Without high-resolution HLA typing, biased TRBV7-2 usage was queried. Regarding the study as a whole: Few TRB amino acid sequences were shared between samples; most were unique. Lower clonality than controls marked TRB and TRG repertoires from active celiac intraepithelial and lamina propria samples.

The rearrangement uses TRBV6-1 and TRBJ1-1; possible D gene TRBD1, 5 bases. Sequences were obtained from intraepithelial lymphocytes from the gut. The clonotype originates from a young woman with active celiac disease. The CDR3: CASSLTEPNTEAFF. The CDR3, as DNA: TGTGCTAGCTCTCTGACAGAACCGAACACTGAAGCTTTCTTT.